This TCR beta chain was captured by sequencing in a study of vaccination effects on CD4 cells after COVID-19. Measured with immunoSEQ multiplex PCR; TCRdb has only the in-frame clones, and not every one. The sample yields more than 15,000 clones, roughly 72% seen once. There are 15 residues in the CDR3. With 7 bases removed from V and 1 base from J, the gap between germline ends came to 15 bases. The germline V gene has CDR1 SGHAT and CDR2 FQDESV (reference sequence). Antigen-specific CD4+ T cells were expanded (with viral peptide pools) by the ViraFEST assay ahead of sequencing. Culturing for around 10 days preceded CD4+ T cell isolation. This person's SARS-CoV-2 infection, confirmed by PCR, occurred between March and December 2020. By proportion, this clone is medium-sized. Antigen specificity is unknown.

The rearrangement links TRBV11-1 to TRBJ2-3; D is perhaps TRBD2 (5 bases). The TCR originated in a human donor who had a prior SARS-CoV-2 infection. The specimen was CD4+ T cells from PBMCs cultured with SARS-CoV-2 spike peptides, collected before COVID-19 vaccination. CDR3 sequence: CASTRQVGGTDTQYF. CDR3 nucleotide sequence: TGTGCCAGCACACGTCAGGTGGGAGGCACAGATACGCAGTATTTT.